This T cell receptor (beta chain) was found in a study of T-cell reconstitution after alpha-beta-depleted transplantation in children. Study-level points and caveats: After transplant, at about two months, alpha-beta T cells were reportedly derived from several hundred expanded graft clones.

The CDR3 is 18 residues long. Details on this clonotype: The antigen is undetermined.

Unique molecular identifiers were incorporated when the TCRbeta library was constructed. TCRdb reprocessed the PCR reads with MiXCR, giving one entry per CDR3 protein. The sample lists a few thousand distinct CDR3 sequences, about 16% occurring once. The material sequenced was PBMCs, mostly from graft donor cells, taken 180 days after TCRalphabeta/CD19-depleted stem cell transplant. The V and J genes are TRBV7-5 and TRBJ1-2; TRBD1, the table's D call, was not compared with the DNA. TRBV7-5 counts as a pseudogene. This clonotype was sampled from a patient aged 2-15 years who had a stem cell transplant for inherited bone marrow failure, so the T cells may come from the graft donor. CDR3 bases: TGTATTTCTGAGCCAGATCCGGGACAGGGGGCGCGGGGCTATGGCTACACCTTC. This sequence encodes CISEPDPGQGARGYGYTF.